The 10 T cell receptor beta chains reported below all come from one sample, sequenced in a study of PD-L1 blockade in urothelial cancer. Clones were read by immunoSEQ multiplex PCR, and TCRdb kept only the in-frame ones, dropping some. The table includes under 50,000 clones, approximately 78% detected once. Time point defined: pretreatment peripheral blood. Specimen: PBMCs, collected around atezolizumab (anti-PD-L1) treatment. The receptors stem from a man aged 50 to 59 with urothelial cancer.

This chain joins TRBV11-2 and TRBJ1-2, with 7 nucleotides matching TRBD1. CDR3 size: 16 residues. The germline V gene has CDR1 SGHAT and CDR2 FQNNGV. Trimming cost V 4 bases and J 4 bases; bases outside gene matches: 12. CDR3 in amino acids: CASSSSLDRASYGYTF. CDR3 nucleotides: TGTGCCAGCAGCTCCTCTCTAGACAGGGCGAGCTATGGCTACACCTTC.

The gene calls are TRBV28 and TRBJ2-1; 11 bases fit TRBD2. CDR3 length: 16 amino acids. Trimming cost V 4 bases and J 7 bases; bases outside gene matches: 9. Germline V gene lookup returns CDR1 MDHEN and CDR2 SYDVKM. The CDR3 loop reads CASSSLFSGRVNEQFF. CDR3 coding DNA: TGTGCCAGCAGTTCCCTGTTTAGCGGGAGGGTAAATGAGCAGTTCTTC.

CDR3 sequence: CASSSAGTGGSYEQYF. The CDR3 region has the DNA TGTGCCAGCAGCTCTGCCGGGACAGGGGGTTCCTACGAGCAGTACTTC. The V and J genes are TRBV7-2 and TRBJ2-7, with 11 bases lining up with TRBD1. The CDR3 is 16 amino acids. After removal of 4 bases from V and 1 base from J, the junction contained 6 bases not matched to a gene. Per germline, CDR1 SGHTA and CDR2 FQGNSA.

This chain uses TRBV18 with TRBJ1-2; 10 bases match TRBD1. Losses at the gene ends were 3 bases for V and 8 bases for J; bases not matched to a gene: 18. The CDR3 runs 18 residues. Germline V lookup: CDR1 KGHSH, CDR2 LQKENI. CDR3 loop: CASSPDLSGTGVYGGYTF. In DNA form, the CDR3 reads TGTGCCAGCTCACCCGATTTATCCGGGACAGGGGTTTATGGAGGCTACACCTTC.

This sequence joins TRBV10-3 and TRBJ1-1; D possibly corresponds to TRBD1 (5 bases). Germline loops: CDR1 ENHRY, CDR2 SYGVKD. Trimming cost V 5 bases and J 0 bases, with 7 bases left between them. This CDR3 is built from 13 residues. The CDR3 region is CAISKTVNTEAFF. The CDR3 DNA follows: TGTGCCATCAGTAAGACAGTGAACACTGAAGCTTTCTTT.

The rearrangement uses TRBV19 and TRBJ1-5, with 7 bases fitting TRBD1. The CDR3 is made up of 15 amino acids. J was trimmed by 2 bases and V by 5 bases; bases with no gene match: 6. The V gene's germline CDR1 is LNHDA and CDR2 SQIVND (reference sequence). This chain's CDR3 is CASSSRQGGNQPQHF. For the CDR3, the DNA is TGTGCCAGTAGTTCGCGACAGGGTGGCAATCAGCCCCAGCATTTT. Full variable domain (rest looked up from reference TRBV19 and TRBJ1-5): DGGITQSPKYLFRKEGQNVTLSCEQNLNHDAMYWYRQDPGQGLRLIYYSQIVNDFQKGDIAEGYSVSREKKESFPLTVTSAQKNPTAFYLCASSSRQGGNQPQHFGDGTRLSIL.

The rearrangement joins TRBV5-1 to TRBJ2-2; 7 positions agree with TRBD1. Germline V gene data show CDR1 as SGHRS and CDR2 as YFSETQ. The length of the CDR3 is 15 residues. The V segment lost 3 bases and the J segment 7 bases; nucleotides outside the gene matches: 9. The CDR3 spells CASSSGTEYHGELFF. The CDR3, as DNA: TGCGCCAGCAGCTCCGGGACAGAATATCACGGGGAGCTGTTTTTT. Full variable domain (missing parts from reference TRBV5-1 and TRBJ2-2): KAGVTQTPRYLIKTRGQQVTLSCSPISGHRSVSWYQQTPGQGLQFLFEYFSETQRNKGNFPGRFSGRQFSNSRSEMNVSTLELGDSALYLCASSSGTEYHGELFFGEGSRLTVL.

This chain's CDR3 is CASSSSGGSYNEQFF. For the CDR3, the DNA is TGTGCCAGCAGCTCCAGTGGGGGGTCCTACAATGAGCAGTTCTTC. The chain links TRBV9 to TRBJ2-1; D perhaps matches TRBD2 (6 bases). V dropped 4 bases and J dropped 1 base, with 12 bases sitting between them. Germline V gene lookup returns CDR1 SGDLS and CDR2 YYNGEE. The CDR3 length is 15 residues.

The rearrangement uses TRBV6-1 and TRBJ1-2; D is possibly TRBD1 (5 bases). This CDR3 contains 15 residues. The germline CDR1 and CDR2 sequences are MNHNS and SASEGT. Between the trimmed V and J ends, which lost 0 bases and 4 bases, there was a span of 12 bases. For the CDR3, the DNA is TGTGCCAGCAGTGAAGCACCGACAGTCCCCTATGGCTACACCTTC. It encodes CASSEAPTVPYGYTF.

The chain joins TRBV7-3 to TRBJ2-2; the match to TRBD1 covers 10 bases. The V gene end was trimmed by 4 bases and the J gene end by 5 bases; junction bases not matched to a gene: 4. Per germline, CDR1 SGHTA and CDR2 FQGTGA. The CDR3 consists of 15 residues. In DNA form, the CDR3 reads TGTGCCAGCAGCTCGCTGGGACAGGGGACCGGGGAGCTGTTTTTT. Its translation is CASSSLGQGTGELFF.